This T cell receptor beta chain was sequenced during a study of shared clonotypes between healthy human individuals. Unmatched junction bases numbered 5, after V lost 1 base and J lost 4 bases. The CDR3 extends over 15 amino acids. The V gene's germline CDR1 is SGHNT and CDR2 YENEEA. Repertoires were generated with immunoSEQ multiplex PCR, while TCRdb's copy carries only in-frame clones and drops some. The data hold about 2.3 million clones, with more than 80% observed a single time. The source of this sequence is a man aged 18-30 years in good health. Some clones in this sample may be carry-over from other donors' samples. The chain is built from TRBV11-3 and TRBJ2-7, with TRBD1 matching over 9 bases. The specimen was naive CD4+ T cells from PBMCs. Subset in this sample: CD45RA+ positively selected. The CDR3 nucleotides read TGTGCCAGCAGCTTAGCCGGGACAGGGATATACGAGCAGTACTTC. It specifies CASSLAGTGIYEQYF.